The 11 T cell receptor beta chains below come from one sample, sequenced in a study of blood T cells in healthy people across ages. PCR was performed a second time for about 7 to 12 cycles using a sample-barcoded 5' primer and a J-beta primer mix. MiXCR, applied by TCRdb to the 5' RACE reads, yields one record per CDR3 protein. The sample carries around 500,000 distinct CDR3 sequences, roughly 48% recorded once. Sequencing input: blood. These receptors all stem from a man at least 80 years old in good health.

There are a few counts of this clonotype. One base away lies a much larger clone, so this may be a sequencing read error. J is TRBJ1-1 and V is TRBV6-5; 8 nucleotides line up with TRBD1. V lost 5 bases and J lost 4; bases outside the gene matches: 6. The CDR3 totals 14 residues. Germline assignment: CDR1 MNHEY and CDR2 SVGAGI. The CDR3 sequence: CASSVRTGSTEAFF. For the CDR3, the DNA is TGTGCCAGCAGTGTTCGGACAGGGAGCACTGAAGCTTTCTTT.

This CDR3 reads CASSQYRVNEQFF. The CDR3 DNA reads TGTGCCAGCAGCCAGTACAGGGTAAATGAGCAGTTCTTC. The gene calls are TRBV4-2 and TRBJ2-1; weak D call: TRBD1 (6 bases). The ends were cut back, 3 bases at V and 7 bases at J, with 10 bases in the middle. This CDR3 comprises 13 residues. Germline CDR1 is LGHNA and CDR2 is YNFKEQ.

The chain has TRBV20-1 and TRBJ2-1, with 9 bases that match TRBD1. The CDR3 has 18 amino acids. Germline trimming cut 2 bases from V and 2 bases from J; bases unmatched to any gene: 13. Germline values: CDR1 DFQATT, CDR2 SNEGSKA (reference sequence). The CDR3 DNA reads as TGCAGTGCTAGATCCGGGACAGGGACCCTAGGCCCCTACAATGAGCAGTTCTTC. Protein sequence: CSARSGTGTLGPYNEQFF.

The genes are TRBV24-1 and TRBJ2-3, with D perhaps being TRBD1 or TRBD2 (5 bases each). Trimming stripped 1 base from V and 4 bases from J, with 14 bases between. The germline gives CDR1 KGHDR, CDR2 SFDVKD. This CDR3 contains 16 residues. The CDR3 bases are TGTGCCACCAGTGATTTCGCGTCAGGGACGCCAGATACGCAGTATTTT. Translating gives CATSDFASGTPDTQYF.

This chain connects TRBV7-2 to TRBJ2-4; TRBD2 matches at 7 bases. The CDR3 is made up of 16 amino acids. V was clipped by 5 bases and J by 1 base; unmatched bases: 8. Germline V gene lookup returns CDR1 SGHTA and CDR2 FQGNSA. CDR3 bases: TGTGCCAGCAGCCCTACTAGCGTGTTCGCCAAAAACATTCAGTACTTC. Protein sequence: CASSPTSVFAKNIQYF. Drawing the rest from reference TRBV7-2 and TRBJ2-4, the complete variable domain is GAGVSQSPSNKVTEKGKDVELRCDPISGHTALYWYRQSLGQGLEFLIYFQGNSAPDKSGLPSDRFSAERTGGSVSTLTIQRTQQEDSAVYLCASSPTSVFAKNIQYFGAGTRLSVL.

This sequence joins TRBV12-3 or TRBV12-4 and TRBJ2-5; 8 bases are shared with TRBD2. V dropped 4 bases and J dropped 4; count of bases not matched to a gene: 8. The CDR3 has 15 residues. CDR3 region: CASSSGTSFRETQYF. Here the CDR3 DNA reads TGTGCCAGCAGTTCTGGGACTAGTTTCCGAGAGACCCAGTACTTC.

The chain carries TRBV6-6 and TRBJ1-4, with D unclear. CDR1 and CDR2 (germline): MNHNY, SVGAGI (reference sequence). The V and J ends lost 2 bases and 3 bases respectively, with 16 bases between them. The CDR3 is 17 amino acids. The DNA for the CDR3 is TGTGCCAGCAGTTACCCCAACAACGTGGGAGCTAATGAAAAACTGTTTTTT. Residues: CASSYPNNVGANEKLFF.

This clonotype was seen only a few times. The chain combines TRBV5-1 with TRBJ1-5, with D uncertain. V lost 0 bases and J 7 bases, leaving 14 bases between the germline ends. The CDR3 sequence is 15 residues long. Germline lookup yields CDR1 SGHRS and CDR2 YFSETQ. This CDR3 is CASSLVPGAGQPQHF. CDR3 sequence (DNA): TGCGCCAGCAGCTTGGTACCGGGCGCCGGACAGCCCCAGCATTTT.

The V call is TRBV11-2, the J call TRBJ2-1, with D maybe TRBD2 (5 bases). Trimming removed 1 base from V and 6 bases from J, with 25 bases in between. This CDR3 spans 19 amino acids. The germline CDR1 and CDR2 sequences are SGHAT and FQNNGV. CDR3 region: CASSLAGNPNWVARNEQFF. In nucleotides, the CDR3 is TGTGCCAGCAGCTTAGCCGGGAACCCAAATTGGGTCGCCCGCAATGAGCAGTTCTTC.

The genes are TRBV20-1 and TRBJ1-1; 8 nucleotides line up with TRBD1. Trimming at V came to 0 bases and at J to 5 bases, leaving 5 bases not matched to a gene. CDR3 length: 14 amino acids. In germline, CDR1 is DFQATT, CDR2 SNEGSKA (reference sequence). The CDR3 bases are TGCAGTGCTAGAGATCCAGGGGGCTCGACTGAAGCTTTCTTT. Protein sequence: CSARDPGGSTEAFF.

This chain links TRBV20-1 with TRBJ2-4, with 9 bases lining up with TRBD2. The CDR3 extends over 18 amino acids. V lost 3 bases and J lost 3; bases outside the gene matches: 15. CDR1 and CDR2 (germline): DFQATT, SNEGSKA (reference sequence). CDR3: CSASGRAGGPGVKNIQYF. The CDR3 DNA reads TGCAGTGCTAGCGGCAGAGCGGGAGGACCCGGGGTCAAAAACATTCAGTACTTC.